This is a list of T cell receptor beta chains from one sample in a study of graft-versus-host responses after intestinal transplantation. Repertoires were generated with immunoSEQ multiplex PCR, while TCRdb's copy carries only in-frame clones and drops some. The sample shows around 45,000 clones, just under 95% of them seen only once. Source: PBMCs, taken more than 310 days after intestinal transplant. Receptors originate from a human patient who received an intestinal transplant, so some T cells may come from the graft donor. Each CDR3 is given without its conserved first and last residue.

>TRBV5-6
ASKALVSPYEQY
>TRBV5-5
ASSLDTGTDTQY
>TRBV7-2
ASSRTPDNEQF
>TRBV29-1
SVETGLTYEQY
>TRBV5-4
ASSPGSMNTEAF
>TRBV6-5
ASRRGDYGYT
>TRBV6-5
ASSLTGTRNEKLF
>TRBV6-5
ASGYRGAEQF
>TRBV6-5
ASTATGPGANVLT
>TRBV27
ASSPSGLAENEQF
>TRBV20-1
SARSDYEQY
>TRBV6-5
ASSSGNVDEQY
>TRBV5-1
ASSLDPTDTQY
>TRBV6-6
ASTPREERAPQH
>TRBV21-1
ASSKGRATRMNTEAF
>TRBV7-3
ASSSTGTGANVLT
>TRBV10-1
ASSTRTSGSTGELF
>TRBV2
ASSKEGEQF
>TRBV5-1
ASSRGTSVGGTETQY
>TRBV7-2
ASCRGDWSEAF
>TRBV6-5
ASSNQRWDTEAF
>TRBV7-6
ASSLTPTGDYGYT
>TRBV28
ASSLTSGSTDTQY
>TRBV12-5
ASGPRTNTGELF
>TRBV6-5
ASSTQGGAGYEQY
>TRBV2
ASSDSGYQEQY
>TRBV13
ASSLIRMTNTGELF
>TRBV11-1
ASSLWVPLQGSAEQY